This note documents a single T cell receptor (beta chain) sequence. This entry comes from a study of resident and recirculating memory T cells in vitiligo. Method: immunoSEQ multiplex PCR; TCRdb's copy keeps in-frame clones and lacks some. The sample includes around 76,000 clones, approximately 93% of them seen just once. The CDR3 extends over 15 amino acids. The V gene lost 1 base and the J gene lost 1 base, with 9 bases spanning the gap. Germline V CDR1 and CDR2: SGHVS, FNYEAQ. The sequenced material came from blood. The rearrangement joins TRBV7-6 to TRBJ2-3; D gene unclear. This clonotype was sampled from a male donor with vitiligo. CDR3 coding DNA: TGTGCCAGCAGCTTAGGGCGGAAGGGCACAGATACGCAGTATTTT. This translates into CASSLGRKGTDTQYF.